Listed below are T cell receptor beta chains from one sample, sequenced in a study of T cells after yellow fever vaccination. MiXCR was run by TCRdb on the 5' RACE reads, yielding one entry per CDR3 protein. The sample lists a few hundred thousand distinct CDR3 sequences, 3% to 4.5% occurring once. The specimen was PBMCs, collected 5 days after the yellow fever booster vaccination. The receptor set was obtained from a man in his late teens or twenties who received the YFV17D yellow fever vaccine. Each CDR3 is given with its conserved first and last residue. The D gene is left open where the match is weak. Clone size appears in some rows only: once, few, many, or a class for an expanded clone.

16,TRBJ2-3,-,TRBV6-5,-,TGTGCCAGCAGTTACTCGTGTAGGCAGGGAGCAGATACGCAGTATTTT,CASSYSCRQGADTQYF
15,TRBJ2-2,-,TRBV15,many,TGTGCCACCAGCAGAGGGGGGGCCCATACCGGGGAGCTGTTTTTT,CATSRGGAHTGELFF
15,TRBJ2-3,-,TRBV5-1,many,TGCGCCAGCAGCTTGGTCCAGGGAAGGTCAGATACGCAGTATTTT,CASSLVQGRSDTQYF
15,TRBJ1-4,-,TRBV6-6,few,TGTGCCAGCAGTTACTGGGCAAATACTAATGAAAAACTGTTTTTT,CASSYWANTNEKLFF
15,TRBJ1-1,TRBD1,TRBV4-1,-,TGCGCCAGCAGCCGTGGACAGGGGGTAGGGACTGAAGCTTTCTTT,CASSRGQGVGTEAFF
15,TRBJ1-1,-,TRBV18,few,TGTGCCAGCTCACCAAATCCTTCGGTGAACACTGAAGCTTTCTTT,CASSPNPSVNTEAFF
13,TRBJ1-1,-,TRBV29-1,few,TGCAGCGGGGCCAACAGGCTAGGGACTGAAGCTTTCTTT,CSGANRLGTEAFF
18,TRBJ1-1,-,TRBV6-2/TRBV6-3,-,TGTGCCAGCAGTCAGTTGGCCGGGACCCCAAGGGAGGTCACTGAAGCTTTCTTT,CASSQLAGTPREVTEAFF
13,TRBJ2-7,-,TRBV29-1,many,TGCAGCGTTGTAAGTTACGGAGACTACGAGCAGTACTTC,CSVVSYGDYEQYF
15,TRBJ1-5,TRBD1,TRBV4-1,-,TGCGCCAGCAGCCCCGGACAGGGCGGGGATCAGCCCCAGCATTTT,CASSPGQGGDQPQHF
16,TRBJ1-1,-,TRBV25-1,many,TGTGCCAGCAGTCCGCGACCGCCCGGGGTGGGCACTGAAGCTTTCTTT,CASSPRPPGVGTEAFF
14,TRBJ2-5,-,TRBV4-2,-,TGTGCCAGCAGCCAAGACTGGGGCGGAGAGACCCAGTACTTC,CASSQDWGGETQYF
13,TRBJ2-7,TRBD1,TRBV5-1,-,TGCGCCAGCAGCACAGGGGCGGGCTACGAGCAGTACTTC,CASSTGAGYEQYF
13,TRBJ1-5,TRBD1,TRBV6-1,-,TGTGCCAGCAGTAACAGGGGGTTTCAGCCCCAGCATTTT,CASSNRGFQPQHF
15,TRBJ1-6,-,TRBV7-8,-,TGTGCCAGCAGCACGTCCACAGGCGCGTATTCACCCCTCCACTTT,CASSTSTGAYSPLHF
14,TRBJ2-5,-,TRBV12-3/TRBV12-4,-,TGTGCCAGCAGGACCGGGACCTACCAAGAGACCCAGTACTTC,CASRTGTYQETQYF
13,TRBJ2-5,TRBD2,TRBV20-1,-,TGCAGTGCTAGGCTAGCGGGGCAAGAGACCCAGTACTTC,CSARLAGQETQYF
14,TRBJ2-1,TRBD2,TRBV13,-,TGTGCCAGCAGCTTTCTTCTAGCGGGCAATGAGCAGTTCTTC,CASSFLLAGNEQFF
16,TRBJ2-1,TRBD2,TRBV6-1,-,TGTGCCAGCAGTGTCCTTAGCGGGGGGGCCCGCAATGAGCAGTTCTTC,CASSVLSGGARNEQFF
20,TRBJ2-5,-,TRBV12-1,few,TGTGCCAGCAGCTGGGCGGGGGGCCGGCGGGGGCCGTCGAGGGGAGAGACCCAGTACTTC,CASSWAGGRRGPSRGETQYF
16,TRBJ2-4,-,TRBV14,-,TGTGCCAGCAGCAAAGAGCCACGGGGAGTCAAAAACATTCAGTACTTC,CASSKEPRGVKNIQYF
14,TRBJ2-2,-,TRBV6-5,few,TGTGCCAGCAGTTACGGGGTTTCGACCGGGGAGCTGTTTTTT,CASSYGVSTGELFF
15,TRBJ2-3,-,TRBV6-4,few,TGTGCCAGCAGGAACCAGGGGGGAGGCACAGATACGCAGTATTTT,CASRNQGGGTDTQYF
12,TRBJ2-5,-,TRBV7-6,few,TGTGCCAGCAGCGGGATTCTAGAGACCCAGTACTTC,CASSGILETQYF
15,TRBJ2-7,TRBD1,TRBV5-1,many,TGCGCCAGCAGCCCTATTGACAGGGAGCTGGACGAGCAGTACTTC,CASSPIDRELDEQYF
14,TRBJ2-3,TRBD1,TRBV24-1,many,TGTGCCACCGCCGGACAGGGGCGCACAGATACGCAGTATTTT,CATAGQGRTDTQYF
16,TRBJ2-1,-,TRBV7-9,-,TGTGCCAGCAGCCCGATCCGCGGCCCAGGGTACAATGAGCAGTTCTTC,CASSPIRGPGYNEQFF
15,TRBJ2-3,TRBD1,TRBV7-2,many,TGTGCCAGCAGAGATGGGACAGGGAGAACAGATACGCAGTATTTT,CASRDGTGRTDTQYF
15,TRBJ2-3,TRBD1,TRBV7-2,-,TGTGCCAGTTGCCCCCGGACAGGGAGCACAGATACGCAGTATTTT,CASCPRTGSTDTQYF
15,TRBJ2-5,-,TRBV25-1,many,TGTGCCAGCAGTGAGGAGGAGGGGCATCAAGAGACCCAGTACTTC,CASSEEEGHQETQYF
13,TRBJ2-5,-,TRBV9,many,TGTGCCAGCAGCGTATCCCGAGCGGAGACCCAGTACTTC,CASSVSRAETQYF
14,TRBJ2-4,TRBD2,TRBV5-1,many,TGCGCCAGCAGCTCGGGACTAGCGGGAAACATTCAGTACTTC,CASSSGLAGNIQYF
17,TRBJ2-1,TRBD2,TRBV9,many,TGTGCCAGCAGCGTAGAGGGTAGCGGGGGAAGAAGCAATGAGCAGTTCTTC,CASSVEGSGGRSNEQFF
17,TRBJ2-3,TRBD2,TRBV4-1,many,TGCGCCAGCAGCCAGCATCCGGGACTAGGTGGCGCAGATACGCAGTATTTT,CASSQHPGLGGADTQYF
15,TRBJ1-1,TRBD1,TRBV20-1,many,TGCAGTGCGCGGGCGACAGGGGCCCTGAACACTGAAGCTTTCTTT,CSARATGALNTEAFF
15,TRBJ1-2,-,TRBV18,few,TGTGCCAGCTCACCACCCGCAGGTGCTAACTATGGCTACACCTTC,CASSPPAGANYGYTF
14,TRBJ1-2,-,TRBV10-3,-,TGTGCCATCAGTGAGGGGACGGCTAACTATGGCTACACCTTC,CAISEGTANYGYTF
13,TRBJ2-7,-,TRBV27,few,TGTGCCAGCAGTTTAGGCAGGGGAAACGAGCAGTACTTC,CASSLGRGNEQYF
15,TRBJ1-5,-,TRBV7-9,few,TGTGCCAGCAGCTCCGGCGACAGACTGAATCAGCCCCAGCATTTT,CASSSGDRLNQPQHF
13,TRBJ1-2,-,TRBV3-1,few,TGTGCCAGCAGCCCCCGGGGGGCAGGAGGCTACACCTTC,CASSPRGAGGYTF
11,TRBJ1-1,-,TRBV20-1,few,TGCAGTGCTAGAGCGAACACTGAAGCTTTCTTT,CSARANTEAFF